Listed here are 14 T cell receptor beta chains from one sample, sequenced in a study of shared clonotypes between healthy human individuals. Here immunoSEQ multiplex PCR was the method, and the copy in TCRdb shows in-frame clones only, minus some. Altogether hundreds of thousands of clones are present, around 80% being singletons, with the ten largest covering approximately 12%. Sequencing was carried out using PBMCs. The origin of the receptors is a woman aged 40 to 50 in good health. Some clones in this sample may be carry-over from other donors' samples.

For this clone: A far larger clone is only one base removed, so a read error is likely. In this CDR3 the conserved last residue, phenylalanine or tryptophan, is missing, so a read error is likely. This chain uses TRBV19 with TRBJ1-1; D might be TRBD1 (6 bases). The germline V gene encodes CDR1 LNHDA and CDR2 SQIVND (reference sequence). This CDR3 comprises 15 residues. V was clipped by 5 bases and J by 1 base, with 14 bases between them. The CDR3 sequence is CASSFSGHPNTEAFS. For the CDR3, the DNA is TGTGCCAGTAGTTTCTCGGGACATCCGAACACTGAAGCTTTCTCT.

The chain employs TRBV7-6 and TRBJ2-3, with TRBD2 matching over 10 bases. CDR1 is SGHVS, CDR2 FNYEAQ, per germline. The trim removed 11 bases at V and 4 bases at J, leaving 6 bases unmatched. CDR3 length: 13 residues. Here the CDR3 DNA reads TGTGCCTCAGCGGGAGGGCCTGCAGATACGCAGTATTTT. Amino acid sequence: CASAGGPADTQYF.

V usage is TRBV6-1 and J usage is TRBJ1-5, with D possibly TRBD1 on 5 matching bases. From germline, CDR1 is MNHNS and CDR2 SASEGT. With 5 bases removed from V and 2 bases from J, the gap between germline ends came to 13 bases. This CDR3 has 15 amino acids. CDR3 bases: TGTGCCAGCAGTACAGGTTATGGGGGCAATCAGCCCCAGCATTTT. Protein sequence: CASSTGYGGNQPQHF.

J is TRBJ2-2 and V is TRBV11-2, with 8 bases identical to TRBD1. V dropped 5 bases and J dropped 5; count of bases not matched to a gene: 7. The germline V gene has CDR1 SGHAT and CDR2 FQNNGV. The CDR3 consists of 15 residues. CDR3 amino acids: CASSTLRGRTGELFF. CDR3 in DNA: TGTGCCAGCAGCACACTCAGGGGGCGAACCGGGGAGCTGTTTTTT.

Only one count was recorded for this clone. V gene TRBV28 combines with J gene TRBJ2-5; D is possibly TRBD1 or TRBD2 (5 bases each). The CDR3 is made up of 12 amino acids. The germline gives CDR1 MDHEN, CDR2 SYDVKM. V lost 6 bases and J 4 bases, leaving 9 bases between the germline ends. The CDR3 coding sequence is TGTGCCAGCAGCACTAGGGGAGAGACCCAGTACTTC. Protein sequence: CASSTRGETQYF. The full variable domain, its missing parts supplied by reference TRBV28 and TRBJ2-5, is DVKVTQSSRYLVKRTGEKVFLECVQDMDHENMFWYRQDPGLGLRLIYFSYDVKMKEKGDIPEGYSVSREKKERFSLILESASTNQTSMYLCASSTRGETQYFGPGTRLLVL.

This chain connects TRBV5-1 to TRBJ2-3; 9 bases match TRBD2. Unmatched junction bases numbered 12, after V lost 0 bases and J lost 7 bases. This CDR3 has 17 amino acids. Germline V gene sequence: CDR1 SGHRS, CDR2 YFSETQ. The CDR3 is CASSLASPREGRYTQYF. The CDR3, as DNA: TGCGCCAGCAGCTTGGCCTCTCCGCGGGAGGGCCGATATACGCAGTATTTT.

This clone was seen a handful of times. The chain links TRBV9 to TRBJ2-5; possible D gene TRBD1, 5 bases. The V end lost 0 bases, the J end lost 1 base, and 10 bases lay between the germline ends. Germline loops: CDR1 SGDLS, CDR2 YYNGEE. The CDR3 covers 15 residues. As DNA, the CDR3 is TGTGCCAGCAGCGTAGCCTCACAGGCCCAAGAGACCCAGTACTTC. Amino acids: CASSVASQAQETQYF.

The chain recombines TRBV7-2 with TRBJ2-7; 9 nucleotides agree with TRBD2. The CDR3 totals 15 residues. Trimming at V came to 5 bases and at J to 2 bases, leaving 7 bases not matched to a gene. Germline CDR1 SGHTA, CDR2 FQGNSA. The CDR3 DNA is TGTGCCAGCAGCCCAGCGGGAGGAGGCGCCTACGAGCAGTACTTC. Protein sequence: CASSPAGGGAYEQYF.

The chain links TRBV28 to TRBJ1-5; D uncertain. Trimming removed 6 bases from V and 1 base from J, with 10 bases in between. The V gene's germline CDR1 is MDHEN and CDR2 SYDVKM. CDR3 size: 14 residues. In DNA form, the CDR3 reads TGTGCCAGCAGGGGCCCCACGAGCAATCAGCCCCAGCATTTT. Protein: CASRGPTSNQPQHF.

J is TRBJ2-5 and V is TRBV5-1, with 7 bases aligning to TRBD2. The J call may be in error: the DNA end matches TRBJ2-7 better. The CDR3 has 16 residues. Germline loops: CDR1 SGHRS, CDR2 YFSETQ. CDR3 bases: TGCGCCAGCAGCTTGAGAATATCTAGCGGAACCTACGAGCAGTACTTC. Protein: CASSLRISSGTYEQYF.

J is TRBJ2-7 and V is TRBV2; D unclear. Germline values: CDR1 SNHLY, CDR2 FYNNEI. CDR3 length: 12 residues. V lost 7 bases and J lost 3, with 10 bases in between. CDR3 bases: TGTGCCAGCAACGTCCGACTCTACGAGCAGTACTTC. The encoded protein is CASNVRLYEQYF.

The V gene is TRBV28, the J gene TRBJ2-7; weak D call: TRBD1 (5 bases). The CDR3 has 13 residues. Looked up from germline, CDR1 is MDHEN and CDR2 is SYDVKM. V was trimmed by 3 bases and J by 5 bases, leaving 11 bases between them. CDR3 loop: CASSFRRVDEQYF. The CDR3 DNA sequence: TGTGCCAGCAGTTTTCGCAGGGTAGACGAGCAGTACTTC.

V usage is TRBV9 and J usage is TRBJ2-5; perhaps TRBD1 as D (6 bases). Deletions cut 5 bases from V and 2 bases from J, with 13 bases between. Germline V CDR1 and CDR2: SGDLS, YYNGEE. The CDR3 runs 14 residues. The CDR3 bases are TGTGCCAGCAGTACGGGGACAACTCAAGAGACCCAGTACTTC. Protein sequence: CASSTGTTQETQYF.

This clone came up once. Additional DNA sequences in this sample encode the identical CDR3. The rearrangement uses TRBV18 and TRBJ2-5; no reliable D call. Looked up from germline, CDR1 is KGHSH and CDR2 is LQKENI. The CDR3 extends over 13 amino acids. Deletions cut 2 bases from V and 5 bases from J, with 9 bases between. CDR3 in DNA: TGTGCCAGCTCACCAGCACCTTTGGAGACCCAGTACTTC. Translation gives CASSPAPLETQYF.